The 6 T cell receptor beta chains below come from one sample, sequenced in a study of blood T cell repertoires in COVID-19. Assay: immunoSEQ multiplex PCR; the TCRdb copy retains only in-frame clones and omits some. The data hold some 160,000 clones, with approximately 80% observed a single time. The sample was peripheral blood. Receptors were obtained from a human donor in a cohort sampled during active COVID-19.

V and J are TRBV13 and TRBJ2-5; tentatively, D is TRBD2 (6 bases). Germline values: CDR1 PRHDT, CDR2 FYEKMQ (reference sequence). Deletions cut 5 bases from V and 5 bases from J, with 12 bases between. The CDR3 is 13 residues long. The CDR3 nucleotides are TGTGCCAGCAGCCCCCGGGGGTACGAGACCCAGTACTTC. This codes for CASSPRGYETQYF.

This rearrangement joins TRBV6-5 to TRBJ2-7; D not certain. CDR1 is MNHEY and CDR2 is SVGAGI in the germline V gene. V was shortened by 2 bases and J by 6 bases, with 8 bases between the two germline ends. The CDR3 is 12 residues long. This CDR3 is CASSYGSGEQYF. The CDR3 bases are TGTGCCAGCAGTTACGGGTCGGGCGAGCAGTACTTC.

This clone was seen once. The chain employs TRBV6-5 and TRBJ1-5; TRBD1 aligns across 9 bases. Unmatched junction bases numbered 6, after V lost 6 bases and J lost 6 bases. This CDR3 has 14 amino acids. In germline, CDR1 is MNHEY, CDR2 SVGAGI. CDR3 DNA: TGTGCCAGCAGACCGGGACAGGGAGTTCAGCCCCAGCATTTT. Residues: CASRPGQGVQPQHF.

The rearrangement uses TRBV9 and TRBJ1-2, with TRBD1 as a possible D gene (5 bases). The CDR3 is made up of 13 amino acids. Germline CDR1 SGDLS, CDR2 YYNGEE. The V end was cut by 2 bases, the J end by 6 bases, with 11 bases between. The CDR3 DNA sequence: TGTGCCAGCAGCGTGGGGGGTCGAGATGGCTACACCTTC. Protein sequence: CASSVGGRDGYTF.

This chain connects TRBV3-1 (or the pseudogene TRBV3-2) to TRBJ2-3; 7 nucleotides align to TRBD1. The V gene's germline CDR1 is LGHDT and CDR2 YNNKEL (reference sequence). CDR3 length: 13 amino acids. J lost 10 bases, V lost 6 bases, and 10 bases had no gene match. CDR3 protein: CASSSYRGSAQYF. Here the CDR3 DNA reads TGTGCCAGCAGTTCTTACAGGGGCTCCGCGCAGTATTTT.

V gene TRBV4-1 combines with J gene TRBJ2-5; 8 bases align to TRBD1. The CDR3 extends over 15 amino acids. Per the germline V gene, CDR1 is MGHRA and CDR2 is YSYEKL. With 3 bases clipped from V and 5 bases from J, the junction kept 8 bases outside the gene matches. DNA for the CDR3: TGCGCCAGCAGCCAGCAGGGGGCGGGCCGGGAGACCCAGTACTTC. The encoded protein is CASSQQGAGRETQYF.